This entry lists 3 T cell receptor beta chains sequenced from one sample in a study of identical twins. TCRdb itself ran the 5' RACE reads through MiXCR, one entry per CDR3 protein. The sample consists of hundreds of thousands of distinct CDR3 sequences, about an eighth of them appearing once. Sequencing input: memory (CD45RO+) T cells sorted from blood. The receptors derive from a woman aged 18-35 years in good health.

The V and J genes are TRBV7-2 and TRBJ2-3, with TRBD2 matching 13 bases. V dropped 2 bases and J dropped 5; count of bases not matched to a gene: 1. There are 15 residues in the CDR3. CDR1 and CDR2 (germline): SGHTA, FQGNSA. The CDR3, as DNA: TGTGCCAGCAGCTTAAGACTAGCGGGAGGAGATACGCAGTATTTT. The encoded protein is CASSLRLAGGDTQYF.

The CDR3 loop reads CSARDLGYDYNEQFF. CDR3 coding DNA: TGCAGTGCTAGAGATCTCGGATATGACTACAATGAGCAGTTCTTC. This sequence joins TRBV20-1 and TRBJ2-1, with no clear D. CDR1 is DFQATT and CDR2 is SNEGSKA in the germline V gene (reference sequence). This CDR3 region has 15 residues. Trimming took 0 bases from V and 3 from J, leaving 12 bases between them.

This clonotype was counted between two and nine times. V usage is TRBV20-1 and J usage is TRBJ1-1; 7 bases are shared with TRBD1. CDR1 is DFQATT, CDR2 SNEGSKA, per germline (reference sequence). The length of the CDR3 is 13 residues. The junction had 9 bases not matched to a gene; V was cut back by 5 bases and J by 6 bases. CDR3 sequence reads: CSAGRTGGAEAFF. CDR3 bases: TGCAGTGCTGGACGGACAGGAGGAGCTGAAGCTTTCTTT.